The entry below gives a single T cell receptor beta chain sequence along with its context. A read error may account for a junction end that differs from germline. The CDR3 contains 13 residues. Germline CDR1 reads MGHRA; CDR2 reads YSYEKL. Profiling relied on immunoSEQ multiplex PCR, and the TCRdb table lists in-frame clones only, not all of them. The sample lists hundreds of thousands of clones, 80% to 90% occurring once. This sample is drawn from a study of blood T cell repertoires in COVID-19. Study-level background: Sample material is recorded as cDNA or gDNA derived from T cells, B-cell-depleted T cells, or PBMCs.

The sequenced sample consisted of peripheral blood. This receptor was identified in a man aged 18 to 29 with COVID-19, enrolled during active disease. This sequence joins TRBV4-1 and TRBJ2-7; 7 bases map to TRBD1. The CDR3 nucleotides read TGCGCCAGCAGCCCACAACAGGGGTACGAGCAGTGCTTC. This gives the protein CASSPQQGYEQCF.